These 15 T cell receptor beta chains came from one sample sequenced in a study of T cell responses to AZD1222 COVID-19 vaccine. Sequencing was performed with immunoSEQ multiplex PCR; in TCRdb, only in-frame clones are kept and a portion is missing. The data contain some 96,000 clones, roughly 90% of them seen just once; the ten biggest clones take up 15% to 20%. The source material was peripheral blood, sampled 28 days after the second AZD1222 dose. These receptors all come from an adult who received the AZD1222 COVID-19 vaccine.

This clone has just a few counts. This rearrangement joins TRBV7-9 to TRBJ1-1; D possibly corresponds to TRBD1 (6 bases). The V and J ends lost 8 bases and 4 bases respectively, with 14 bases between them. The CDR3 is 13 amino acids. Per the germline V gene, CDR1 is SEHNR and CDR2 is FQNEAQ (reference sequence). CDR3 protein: CASGRGSGTEAFF. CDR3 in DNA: TGTGCCAGCGGGAGGGGGTCGGGCACTGAAGCTTTCTTT.

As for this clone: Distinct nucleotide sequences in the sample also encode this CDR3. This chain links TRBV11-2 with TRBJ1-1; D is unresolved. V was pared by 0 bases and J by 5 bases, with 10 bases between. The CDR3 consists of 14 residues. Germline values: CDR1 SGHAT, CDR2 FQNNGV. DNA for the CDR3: TGTGCCAGCAGCTTAGAGCGGTTTGGGACTGAAGCTTTCTTT. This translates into CASSLERFGTEAFF.

The CDR3 sequence: CASSQELESREQYF. The CDR3, as DNA: TGTGCCAGCAGCCAAGAATTAGAGTCTCGGGAGCAGTACTTC. The genes are TRBV3-1 (or the pseudogene TRBV3-2) and TRBJ2-7; D is uncertain. Trimming cost V 0 bases and J 7 bases, with 13 bases left between them. Per the germline V gene, CDR1 is LGHDT and CDR2 is YNNKEL (reference sequence). The CDR3 totals 14 residues.

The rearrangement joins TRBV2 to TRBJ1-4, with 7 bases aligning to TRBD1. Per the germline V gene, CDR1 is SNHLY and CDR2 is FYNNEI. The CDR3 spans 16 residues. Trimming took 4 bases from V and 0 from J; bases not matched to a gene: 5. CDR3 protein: CASSVLGTATNEKLFF. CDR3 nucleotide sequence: TGTGCCAGCAGTGTATTAGGGACAGCAACTAATGAAAAACTGTTTTTT.

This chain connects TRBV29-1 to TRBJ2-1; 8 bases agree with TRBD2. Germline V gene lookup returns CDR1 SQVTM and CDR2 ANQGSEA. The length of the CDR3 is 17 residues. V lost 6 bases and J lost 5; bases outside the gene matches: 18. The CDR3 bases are TGCAGCGTGGACGACGTAACGGGGGGGCGGTTAGACAATGAGCAGTTCTTC. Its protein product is CSVDDVTGGRLDNEQFF.

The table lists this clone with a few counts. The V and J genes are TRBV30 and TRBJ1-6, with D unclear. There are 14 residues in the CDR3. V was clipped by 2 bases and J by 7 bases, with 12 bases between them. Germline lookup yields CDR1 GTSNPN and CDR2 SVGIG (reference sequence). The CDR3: CAWSMGGPNSPLHF. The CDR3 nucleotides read TGTGCCTGGAGTATGGGCGGTCCAAATTCACCCCTCCACTTT.

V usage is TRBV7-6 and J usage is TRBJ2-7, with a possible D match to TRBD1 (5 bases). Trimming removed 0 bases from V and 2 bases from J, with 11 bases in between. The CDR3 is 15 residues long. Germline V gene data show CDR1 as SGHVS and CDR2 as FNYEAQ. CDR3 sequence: CASSLARGSTYEQYF. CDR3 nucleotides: TGTGCCAGCAGCTTAGCAAGGGGCTCAACCTACGAGCAGTACTTC.

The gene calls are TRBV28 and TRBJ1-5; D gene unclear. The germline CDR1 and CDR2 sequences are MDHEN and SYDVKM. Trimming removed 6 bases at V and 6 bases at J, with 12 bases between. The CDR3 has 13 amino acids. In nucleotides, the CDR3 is TGTGCCAGCAGGGGAGGAGAGGCTCAGCCCCAGCATTTT. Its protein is CASRGGEAQPQHF.

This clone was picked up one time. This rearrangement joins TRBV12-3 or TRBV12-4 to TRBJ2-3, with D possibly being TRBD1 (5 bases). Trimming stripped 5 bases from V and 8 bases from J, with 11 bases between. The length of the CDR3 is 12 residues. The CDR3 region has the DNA TGTGCCAGCAGTCCACCTAGGGGTACGCAGTATTTT. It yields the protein CASSPPRGTQYF.

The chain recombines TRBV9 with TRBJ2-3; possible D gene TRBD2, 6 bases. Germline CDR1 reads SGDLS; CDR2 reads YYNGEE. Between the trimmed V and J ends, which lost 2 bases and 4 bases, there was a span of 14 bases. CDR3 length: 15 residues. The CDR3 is CASSVGGLSSDTQYF. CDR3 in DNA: TGTGCCAGCAGCGTCGGGGGACTTTCCTCAGATACGCAGTATTTT.

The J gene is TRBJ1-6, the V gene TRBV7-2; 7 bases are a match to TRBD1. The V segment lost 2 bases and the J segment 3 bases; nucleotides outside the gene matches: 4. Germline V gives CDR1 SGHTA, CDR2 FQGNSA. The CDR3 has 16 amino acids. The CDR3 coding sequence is TGTGCCAGCAGCTTAAGGGGACAGTACTATAATTCACCCCTCCACTTT. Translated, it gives CASSLRGQYYNSPLHF.

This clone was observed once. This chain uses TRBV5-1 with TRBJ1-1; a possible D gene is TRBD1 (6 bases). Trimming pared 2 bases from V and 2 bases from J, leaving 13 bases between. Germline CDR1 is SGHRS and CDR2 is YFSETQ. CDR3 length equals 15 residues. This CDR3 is CASSLPGTPNTEAFF. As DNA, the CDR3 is TGCGCCAGCAGCTTACCCGGGACACCAAACACTGAAGCTTTCTTT.

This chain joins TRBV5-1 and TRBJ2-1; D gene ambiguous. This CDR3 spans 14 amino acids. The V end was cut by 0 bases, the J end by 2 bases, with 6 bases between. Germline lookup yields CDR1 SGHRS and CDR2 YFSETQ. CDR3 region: CASSLDRAYNEQFF. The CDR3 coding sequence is TGCGCCAGCAGCTTGGACAGAGCCTACAATGAGCAGTTCTTC.

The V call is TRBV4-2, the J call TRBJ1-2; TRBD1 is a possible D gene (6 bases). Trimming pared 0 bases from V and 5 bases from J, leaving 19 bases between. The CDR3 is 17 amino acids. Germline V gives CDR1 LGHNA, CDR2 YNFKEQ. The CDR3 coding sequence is TGTGCCAGCAGCCAAGATGGGGGCCTCCGGGCCGGGTATGGCTACACCTTC. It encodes CASSQDGGLRAGYGYTF.

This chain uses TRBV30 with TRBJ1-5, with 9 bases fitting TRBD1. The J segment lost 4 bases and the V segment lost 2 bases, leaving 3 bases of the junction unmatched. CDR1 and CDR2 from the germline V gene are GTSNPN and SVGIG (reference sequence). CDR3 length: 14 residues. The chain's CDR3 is CAWSSGTGNQPQHF. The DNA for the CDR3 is TGTGCCTGGAGTTCCGGGACAGGGAATCAGCCCCAGCATTTT.